The source of this TCR beta chain is a study of T-cell memory formation after mild COVID-19. In its sample, this clonotype was seen a few times. Its specificity is unknown. 5'RACE, which relied on constant-segment primers, yielded TCR alpha and TCR beta cDNA libraries carrying sample barcodes and UMIs. TCRdb re-called the 5' RACE reads through MiXCR, storing one row per CDR3 protein. Of about 600,000 distinct CDR3 sequences in the sample, approximately 21% were seen once. Study results and limitations: The authors did not confirm SARS-CoV-2 specificity of second-wave clones peaking day 37. Prior to infection, memory already included some responding clones, suggesting cross-reactive memory joined. Among clones contracting day 15 to 85, CD4/CD8 was balanced, whereas later expanders leaned CD4+.

Sequencing was carried out using PBMCs or a T cell subset sorted from them (not recorded which). The TCR originated in an adult woman who had mild COVID-19 (a few samples of this study predate the infection). Cell type and time point are not known.

The CDR3 DNA is TGTGCCACCAGTGACTACGGACAGGGGTCCTACAATGAGCAGTTCTTC. As protein: CATSDYGQGSYNEQFF. The chain couples TRBV24-1 to TRBJ2-1, with 9 bases aligning to TRBD1. Germline CDR1 and CDR2: KGHDR and SFDVKD. The CDR3 contains 16 residues. Unmatched junction bases numbered 4, after V lost 4 bases and J lost 1 base.